These 25 T cell receptor beta chains originate from one sample sequenced in a study of blood T cells in healthy people across ages. PCR was performed a second time for 7 to 11 cycles using a sample-barcoded 5' primer and a J-beta primer mix. From the 5' RACE reads, TCRdb called clonotypes with MiXCR, one entry per CDR3 protein. Seen here are approximately 1.5 million distinct CDR3 sequences, around 36% observed once, and the top ten hold 11%. The sequenced sample consisted of blood. The receptors were sampled from a woman aged 25 to 39 in good health.

V gene TRBV28 combines with J gene TRBJ1-4; TRBD1 matches 8 bases. Germline CDR1 and CDR2: MDHEN and SYDVKM. After removal of 7 bases from V and 1 base from J, the junction contained 5 bases not matched to a gene. The CDR3 is made up of 15 amino acids. The CDR3, as DNA: TGTGCCAGCACCGACAGGGGTGGAACTAATGAAAAACTGTTTTTT. This encodes CASTDRGGTNEKLFF. Looking up the rest from reference TRBV28 and TRBJ1-4 gives the full variable domain: DVKVTQSSRYLVKRTGEKVFLECVQDMDHENMFWYRQDPGLGLRLIYFSYDVKMKEKGDIPEGYSVSREKKERFSLILESASTNQTSMYLCASTDRGGTNEKLFFGSGTQLSVL.

V and J are TRBV6-5 and TRBJ2-3; TRBD1 is a possible D gene (6 bases). The CDR3 length is 16 residues. Germline V gene sequence: CDR1 MNHEY, CDR2 SVGAGI. Trimming cost V 6 bases and J 1 base, with 17 bases left between them. CDR3 bases: TGTGCCAGCAGCCCACTCCTGACAGGTGGCACAGATACGCAGTATTTT. Amino acid sequence: CASSPLLTGGTDTQYF.

V is TRBV10-3 and J is TRBJ2-6; either TRBD1 or TRBD2 may supply D (5 bases each). Trimming shortened V by 6 bases and J by 0 bases, and 9 bases separated the two germline ends. This CDR3 has 15 residues. The germline CDR1 and CDR2 sequences are ENHRY and SYGVKD. The CDR3 nucleotides are TGTGCCATCAGAGCAGGGACCTCTGGGGCCAACGTCCTGACTTTC. This sequence encodes CAIRAGTSGANVLTF.

The rearrangement uses TRBV13 and TRBJ2-1, with TRBD2 identical over 9 bases. The CDR3 runs 16 residues. With 0 bases clipped from V and 8 bases from J, the junction kept 8 bases outside the gene matches. CDR1 PRHDT and CDR2 FYEKMQ come from the germline V gene (reference sequence). The CDR3 DNA reads as TGTGCCAGCAGCTTAGGGACTAGCGGAAGGGGCGATGAGCAGTTCTTC. It encodes CASSLGTSGRGDEQFF.

This clonotype occurred a few times. The chain is built from TRBV3-1 and TRBJ2-1, with D possibly being TRBD1 (5 bases). With 0 bases removed from V and 5 bases from J, the gap between germline ends came to 14 bases. Germline CDR1 and CDR2: LGHDT and YNNKEL (reference sequence). This CDR3 has 16 residues. The CDR3 loop reads CASSQDYPGSNNEQFF. The CDR3 DNA sequence: TGTGCCAGCAGCCAAGATTATCCAGGGTCTAACAATGAGCAGTTCTTC.

This clonotype was counted at least ten times. The chain combines TRBV10-3 with TRBJ2-7, with D possibly matching TRBD1 (6 bases). Germline values: CDR1 ENHRY, CDR2 SYGVKD. The CDR3 is 13 residues long. Trimming cost V 4 bases and J 3 bases, with 10 bases left between them. The DNA for the CDR3 is TGTGCCATCAGTGGCGGCAGGGGCTACGAGCAGTACTTC. This sequence encodes CAISGGRGYEQYF.

This clonotype was observed a few times. V gene TRBV7-2 combines with J gene TRBJ2-4; TRBD2 is a possible D gene (6 bases). Gene TRBJ2-7 matches the end of the DNA better, so the J call may be wrong. The germline V gene has CDR1 SGHTA and CDR2 FQGNSA. The CDR3 runs to 14 residues. CDR3 protein: CASSLRGTLHEQYF. The CDR3 DNA is TGTGCCAGCAGCTTACGGGGGACCCTCCACGAGCAGTACTTC.

The gene calls are TRBV28 and TRBJ1-5; 7 bases agree with TRBD1. Germline CDR1 MDHEN, CDR2 SYDVKM. This CDR3 has 14 residues. Trimming removed 7 bases from V and 2 bases from J; junction bases left unmatched: 5. Written as DNA, the CDR3 is TGTGCCAGCATAACCGGGACAGGCAATCAGCCCCAGCATTTT. As protein: CASITGTGNQPQHF.

Of note for this clonotype: A read error may produce the germline difference seen at one junction end. This rearrangement joins TRBV11-2 to TRBJ2-1; TRBD2 matches at 13 bases. CDR1 SGHAT and CDR2 FQNNGV come from the germline V gene. The CDR3 is 17 residues long. The CDR3 sequence is CVSSLGTSGAYYNEQFF. CDR3 in DNA: TGTGTCAGCAGCTTAGGGACTAGCGGGGCCTACTACAATGAGCAGTTCTTC.

The gene calls are TRBV28 and TRBJ1-6; perhaps TRBD1 as D (6 bases). The CDR3 sequence is 18 residues long. The V and J ends lost 5 bases and 0 bases respectively, with 17 bases between them. CDR1 and CDR2 (germline): MDHEN, SYDVKM. This CDR3 reads CASSLPDSSSSYNSPLHF. Here the CDR3 DNA reads TGTGCCAGCAGTCTGCCGGACAGCTCAAGCTCCTATAATTCACCCCTCCACTTT.

This clonotype was counted only a few times. This chain joins TRBV4-2 and TRBJ2-7; 11 bases agree with TRBD2. With V trimmed by 4 bases and J by 9 bases, 14 bases remained unmatched. The length of the CDR3 is 16 residues. Germline V CDR1 and CDR2: LGHNA, YNFKEQ. CDR3 amino acids: CASSPETGTSGIGQYF. CDR3 nucleotides: TGTGCCAGCAGCCCGGAAACCGGGACTAGCGGCATTGGGCAGTACTTC.

The genes are TRBV20-1 and TRBJ2-1, with 8 bases matching TRBD2. V shed 4 bases and J 9 bases; nucleotides not matched to a gene: 17. The CDR3 has 16 residues. From germline, CDR1 is DFQATT and CDR2 SNEGSKA (reference sequence). CDR3 nucleotides: TGCAGTGCTATCTTTCCCCAGGCGGGAGGAATGGGTGAGCAGTTCTTC. As protein: CSAIFPQAGGMGEQFF.

The chain joins TRBV7-3 to TRBJ2-1, with TRBD1 matching over 9 bases. The CDR3 consists of 15 residues. Trimming removed 5 bases from V and 2 bases from J; junction bases left unmatched: 4. The germline CDR1 and CDR2 sequences are SGHTA and FQGTGA. CDR3 sequence (DNA): TGTGCCAGCAGCGACGGACAGGGGCCCTACAATGAGCAGTTCTTC. The encoded protein is CASSDGQGPYNEQFF.

V usage is TRBV20-1 and J usage is TRBJ2-1; 16 nucleotides agree with TRBD2. CDR1 and CDR2 (germline): DFQATT, SNEGSKA (reference sequence). The CDR3 covers 21 residues. Losses at the gene ends were 2 bases for V and 6 bases for J; bases not matched to a gene: 19. The CDR3 bases are TGCAGTGCTAGACAACCCCCGGGACTAGCGGGAGGGAGGGGAGGTTTCAATGAGCAGTTCTTC. Its protein product is CSARQPPGLAGGRGGFNEQFF.

The chain recombines TRBV5-6 with TRBJ1-4; TRBD1 aligns across 8 bases. Per germline, CDR1 SGHDT and CDR2 YYEEEE. The V segment lost 3 bases and the J segment 8 bases; nucleotides outside the gene matches: 12. The length of the CDR3 is 16 residues. This CDR3 reads CASSSNLDRVDEKLFF. CDR3 DNA sequence: TGTGCCAGCAGCTCGAATTTGGACAGGGTAGACGAAAAACTGTTTTTT.

This clonotype was counted at least ten times. This chain's CDR3 is CSVKGASSDTQYF. The CDR3 bases are TGCAGCGTGAAGGGGGCTAGCTCAGATACGCAGTATTTT. V usage is TRBV29-1 and J usage is TRBJ2-3; TRBD1 agrees at 7 bases. Looked up from germline, CDR1 is SQVTM and CDR2 is ANQGSEA. The CDR3 has 13 amino acids. Trimming cost V 6 bases and J 4 bases; bases outside gene matches: 7.

The rearrangement links TRBV7-9 to TRBJ2-2, with 13 positions matching TRBD2. The germline V gene has CDR1 SEHNR and CDR2 FQNEAQ (reference sequence). CDR3 length: 18 amino acids. Trimming took 5 bases from V and 0 from J; bases not matched to a gene: 6. The chain's CDR3 is CASSRGLAGASNTGELFF. CDR3 DNA: TGTGCCAGCAGCCGAGGACTAGCGGGGGCCTCGAACACCGGGGAGCTGTTTTTT.

With regard to this clonotype: Being one base from a much bigger clone, this may be a read error. The J gene is TRBJ1-6, the V gene TRBV5-5, with 10 bases fitting TRBD1. Germline V gene data show CDR1 as SGHKS and CDR2 as YYEKEE (reference sequence). The CDR3 extends over 16 amino acids. V shed 4 bases, J shed 10 bases, and the junction held 11 bases outside the gene matches. CDR3 sequence: CASSDAGTGEGSPLHF. The CDR3 nucleotides are TGTGCCAGCAGCGACGCCGGGACAGGGGAAGGATCACCCCTCCACTTT.

This clonotype was counted a few times. The junction departs from germline at one end; a sequencing error may be responsible. The gene calls are TRBV27 and TRBJ1-2; TRBD1 agrees at 12 bases. CDR3 size: 16 residues. The germline V gene has CDR1 MNHEY and CDR2 SMNVEV (reference sequence). As DNA, the CDR3 is TGTGCCAGCGGACGGGACAGGGGGCTGGGAAACTATAGCTACACCTTC. Its translation: CASGRDRGLGNYSYTF.

This clonotype was seen once. The J gene is TRBJ1-1, the V gene TRBV11-2; D ambiguous. V lost 0 bases and J lost 0, with 8 bases in between. The CDR3 contains 15 residues. The germline V gene has CDR1 SGHAT and CDR2 FQNNGV. The CDR3 reads CASSLESYMNTEAFF. CDR3 DNA: TGTGCCAGCAGCTTAGAGAGCTACATGAACACTGAAGCTTTCTTT.

The chain employs TRBV28 and TRBJ2-7, with D maybe TRBD1 (6 bases). This CDR3 region has 13 residues. Germline lookup yields CDR1 MDHEN and CDR2 SYDVKM. V dropped 6 bases and J dropped 0 bases, with 9 bases sitting between them. CDR3 region: CASRGTPSYEQYF. In nucleotides, the CDR3 is TGTGCCAGCAGGGGGACACCCTCCTACGAGCAGTACTTC. Looking up the rest from reference TRBV28 and TRBJ2-7 gives the full variable domain: DVKVTQSSRYLVKRTGEKVFLECVQDMDHENMFWYRQDPGLGLRLIYFSYDVKMKEKGDIPEGYSVSREKKERFSLILESASTNQTSMYLCASRGTPSYEQYFGPGTRLTVT.

The chain has TRBV3-1 and TRBJ1-1, with unresolved D. V lost 0 bases and J lost 9, with 5 bases in between. Germline CDR1 reads LGHDT; CDR2 reads YNNKEL (reference sequence). The CDR3 spans 11 residues. CDR3 nucleotides: TGTGCCAGCAGCCAAGAGACCCAAGCTTTCTTT. Protein product: CASSQETQAFF.

A few counts support this clonotype. The chain carries TRBV10-3 and TRBJ2-7, with TRBD2 matching over 8 bases. CDR1 is ENHRY and CDR2 is SYGVKD in the germline V gene. V was clipped by 4 bases and J by 0 bases; unmatched bases: 5. The CDR3 consists of 15 residues. The CDR3 DNA reads TGTGCCATCAGTGCGGGGGGACTAGACTCCTACGAGCAGTACTTC. Translation: CAISAGGLDSYEQYF.

J is TRBJ2-1 and V is TRBV5-6; D uncertain. Trimming shortened V by 1 base and J by 8 bases, and 16 bases separated the two germline ends. From germline, CDR1 is SGHDT and CDR2 YYEEEE. This CDR3 spans 15 amino acids. The CDR3 region has the DNA TGTGCCAGCAGCTTGTTGGGTAGGTCAATTGATGAGCAGTTCTTC. Encoded protein: CASSLLGRSIDEQFF.

The chain links TRBV27 to TRBJ2-4; TRBD1 agrees at 8 bases. J was trimmed by 9 bases and V by 2 bases; bases with no gene match: 3. In germline, CDR1 is MNHEY, CDR2 SMNVEV (reference sequence). This CDR3 spans 13 amino acids. The CDR3 coding sequence is TGTGCCAGCAGTTTACCCGGACAGGGCATTCAGTACTTC. Protein: CASSLPGQGIQYF.